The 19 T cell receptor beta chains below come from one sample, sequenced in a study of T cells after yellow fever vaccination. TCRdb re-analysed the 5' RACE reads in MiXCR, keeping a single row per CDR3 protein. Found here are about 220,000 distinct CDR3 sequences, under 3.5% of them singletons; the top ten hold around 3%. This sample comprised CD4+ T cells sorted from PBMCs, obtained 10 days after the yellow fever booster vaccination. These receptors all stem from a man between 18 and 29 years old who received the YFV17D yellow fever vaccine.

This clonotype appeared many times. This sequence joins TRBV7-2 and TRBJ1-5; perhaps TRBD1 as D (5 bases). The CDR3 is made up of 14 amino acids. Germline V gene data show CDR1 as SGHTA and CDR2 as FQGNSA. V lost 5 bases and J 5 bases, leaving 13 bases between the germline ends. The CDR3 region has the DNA TGTGCCAGCAGCCGAGCAGGGATACATCAGCCCCAGCATTTT. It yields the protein CASSRAGIHQPQHF. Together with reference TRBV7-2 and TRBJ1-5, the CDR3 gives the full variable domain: GAGVSQSPSNKVTEKGKDVELRCDPISGHTALYWYRQSLGQGLEFLIYFQGNSAPDKSGLPSDRFSAERTGGSVSTLTIQRTQQEDSAVYLCASSRAGIHQPQHFGDGTRLSIL.

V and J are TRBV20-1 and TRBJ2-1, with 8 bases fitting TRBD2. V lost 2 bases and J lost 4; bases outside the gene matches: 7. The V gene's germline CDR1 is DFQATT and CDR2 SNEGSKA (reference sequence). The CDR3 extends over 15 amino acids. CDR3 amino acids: CSARTGGAGYNEQFF. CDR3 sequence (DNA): TGCAGTGCTAGAACGGGGGGGGCCGGGTACAATGAGCAGTTCTTC.

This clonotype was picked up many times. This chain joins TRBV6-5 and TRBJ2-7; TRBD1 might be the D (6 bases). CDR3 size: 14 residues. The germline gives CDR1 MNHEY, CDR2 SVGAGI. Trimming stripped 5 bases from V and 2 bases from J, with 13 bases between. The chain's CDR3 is CASSPLTGPYEQYV. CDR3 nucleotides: TGTGCCAGCAGTCCTCTGACAGGCCCCTACGAGCAGTACGTC.

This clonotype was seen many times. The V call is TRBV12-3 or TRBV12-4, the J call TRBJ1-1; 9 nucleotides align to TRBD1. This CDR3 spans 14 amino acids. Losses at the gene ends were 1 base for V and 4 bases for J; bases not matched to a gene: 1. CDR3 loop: CASSLVTGGTEAFF. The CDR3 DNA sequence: TGTGCCAGCAGTTTAGTGACAGGGGGCACTGAAGCTTTCTTT.

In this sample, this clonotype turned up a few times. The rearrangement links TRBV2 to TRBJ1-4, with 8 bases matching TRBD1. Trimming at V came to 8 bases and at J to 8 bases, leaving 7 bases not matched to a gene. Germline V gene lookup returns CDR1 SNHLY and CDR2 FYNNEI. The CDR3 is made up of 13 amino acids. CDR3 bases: TGTGCCAGCCCAGGACAGGGACAGGAAAAACTGTTTTTT. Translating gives CASPGQGQEKLFF. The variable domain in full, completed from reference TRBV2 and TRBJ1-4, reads EPEVTQTPSHQVTQMGQEVILRCVPISNHLYFYWYRQILGQKVEFLVSFYNNEISEKSEIFDDQFSVERPDGSNFTLKIRSTKLEDSAMYFCASPGQGQEKLFFGSGTQLSVL.

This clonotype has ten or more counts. CDR3 residues: CASSLPSGIQETQYF. As DNA, the CDR3 is TGTGCCAGCAGCTTACCTAGCGGGATTCAAGAGACCCAGTACTTC. The chain links TRBV5-4 to TRBJ2-5; 9 bases line up with TRBD2. V shed 2 bases, J shed 2 bases, and the junction held 4 bases outside the gene matches. Germline loops: CDR1 SGHNT, CDR2 YYREEE (reference sequence). The CDR3 runs 15 residues.

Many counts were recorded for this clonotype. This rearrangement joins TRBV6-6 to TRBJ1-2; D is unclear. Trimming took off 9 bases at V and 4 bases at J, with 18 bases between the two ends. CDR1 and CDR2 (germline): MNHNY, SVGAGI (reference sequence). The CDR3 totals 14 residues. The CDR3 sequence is CASSDGGSAYGYTF. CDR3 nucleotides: TGTGCCAGTTCTGATGGTGGTTCCGCCTATGGCTACACCTTC.

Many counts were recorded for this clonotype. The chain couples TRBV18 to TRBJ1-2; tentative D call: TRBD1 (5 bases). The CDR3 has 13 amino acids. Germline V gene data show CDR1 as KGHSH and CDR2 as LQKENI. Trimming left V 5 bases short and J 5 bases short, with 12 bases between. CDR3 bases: TGTGCCAGCTCAGATGGGAGGGGATATGGCTACACCTTC. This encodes CASSDGRGYGYTF. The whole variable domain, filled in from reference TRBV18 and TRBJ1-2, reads NAGVMQNPRHLVRRRGQEARLRCSPMKGHSHVYWYRQLPEEGLKFMVYLQKENIIDESGMPKERFSAEFPKEGPSILRIQQVVRGDSAAYFCASSDGRGYGYTFGSGTRLTVV.

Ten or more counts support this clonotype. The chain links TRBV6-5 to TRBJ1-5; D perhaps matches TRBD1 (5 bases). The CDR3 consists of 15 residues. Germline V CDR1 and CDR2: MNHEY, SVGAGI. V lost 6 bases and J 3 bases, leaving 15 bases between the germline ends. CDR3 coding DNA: TGTGCCAGCAGCCGTCGCGGGGGATTCAATCAGCCCCAGCATTTT. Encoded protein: CASSRRGGFNQPQHF.

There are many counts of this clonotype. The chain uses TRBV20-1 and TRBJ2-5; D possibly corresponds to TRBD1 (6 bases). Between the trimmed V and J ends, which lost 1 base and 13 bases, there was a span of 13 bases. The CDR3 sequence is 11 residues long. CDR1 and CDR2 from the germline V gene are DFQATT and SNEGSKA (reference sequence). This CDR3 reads CSARGGTPRYF. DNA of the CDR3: TGCAGTGCTAGAGGGGGGACACCTAGGTACTTC.

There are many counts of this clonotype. The DNA for the CDR3 is TGTGCCAGCATGAATGGGGGAGGTAGAGGCATTCAGTACTTC. Translation: CASMNGGGRGIQYF. This sequence joins TRBV28 and TRBJ2-4, with a tentative D call TRBD2 (6 bases). Deletions cut 7 bases from V and 9 bases from J, with 19 bases between. Germline V gives CDR1 MDHEN, CDR2 SYDVKM. The CDR3 contains 14 residues.

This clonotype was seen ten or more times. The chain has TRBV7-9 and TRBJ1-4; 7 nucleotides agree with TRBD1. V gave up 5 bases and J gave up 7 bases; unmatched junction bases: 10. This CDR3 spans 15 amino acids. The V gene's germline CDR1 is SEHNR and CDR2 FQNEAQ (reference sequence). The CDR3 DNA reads TGTGCCAGCAGCGATATCCGGGACAGCGTTGAAAAACTGTTTTTT. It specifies CASSDIRDSVEKLFF. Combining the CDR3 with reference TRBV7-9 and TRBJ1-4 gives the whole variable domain DTGVSQNPRHKITKRGQNVTFRCDPISEHNRLYWYRQTLGQGPEFLTYFQNEAQLEKSRLLSDRFSAERPKGSFSTLEIQRTEQGDSAMYLCASSDIRDSVEKLFFGSGTQLSVL.

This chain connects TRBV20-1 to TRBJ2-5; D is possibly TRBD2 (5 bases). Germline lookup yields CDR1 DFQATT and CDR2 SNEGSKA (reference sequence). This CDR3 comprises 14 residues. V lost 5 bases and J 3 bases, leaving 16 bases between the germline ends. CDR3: CSAGTLVPEETQYF. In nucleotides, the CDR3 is TGCAGTGCTGGCACACTAGTCCCAGAAGAGACCCAGTACTTC.

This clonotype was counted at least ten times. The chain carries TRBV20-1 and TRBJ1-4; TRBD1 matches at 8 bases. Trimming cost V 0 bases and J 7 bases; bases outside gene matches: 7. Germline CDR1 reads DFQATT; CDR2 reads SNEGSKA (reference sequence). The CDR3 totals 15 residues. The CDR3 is CSARDPKQGAEKLFF. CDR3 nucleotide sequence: TGCAGTGCTAGAGATCCCAAGCAGGGGGCTGAAAAACTGTTTTTT.

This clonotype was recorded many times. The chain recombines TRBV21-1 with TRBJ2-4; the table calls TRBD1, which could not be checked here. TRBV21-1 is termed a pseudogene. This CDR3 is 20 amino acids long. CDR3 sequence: CASSKGSYLSDRLAKNIQYF. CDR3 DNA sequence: TGTGCCAGCAGCAAGGGGTCGTACCTTAGTGACAGACTAGCCAAAAACATTCAGTACTTC.

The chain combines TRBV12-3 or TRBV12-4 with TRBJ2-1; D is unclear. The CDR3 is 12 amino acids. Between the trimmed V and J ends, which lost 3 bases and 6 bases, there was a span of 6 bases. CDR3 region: CASSLAPNEQFF. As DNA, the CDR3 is TGTGCCAGCAGTTTGGCTCCCAATGAGCAGTTCTTC.

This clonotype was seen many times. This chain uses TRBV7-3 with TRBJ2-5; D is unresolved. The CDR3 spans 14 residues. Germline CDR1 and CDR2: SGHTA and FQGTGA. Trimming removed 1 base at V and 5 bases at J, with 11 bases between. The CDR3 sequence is CASSLSAGSETQYF. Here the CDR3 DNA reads TGTGCCAGCAGCTTAAGTGCCGGTTCCGAGACCCAGTACTTC.

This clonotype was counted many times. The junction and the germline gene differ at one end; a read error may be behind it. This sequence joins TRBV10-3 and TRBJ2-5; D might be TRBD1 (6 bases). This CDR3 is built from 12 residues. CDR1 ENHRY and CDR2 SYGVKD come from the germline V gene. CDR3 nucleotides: TGTGCCATCGGTGAGGGACAAGGGACCCAGTACTTC. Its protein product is CAIGEGQGTQYF.

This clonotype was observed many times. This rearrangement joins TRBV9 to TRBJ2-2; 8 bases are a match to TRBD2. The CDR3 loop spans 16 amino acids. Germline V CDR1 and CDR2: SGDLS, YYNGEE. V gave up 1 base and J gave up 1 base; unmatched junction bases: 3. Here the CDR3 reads CASSVRSGGNTGELFF. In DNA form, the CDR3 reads TGTGCCAGCAGCGTAAGGAGCGGGGGGAACACCGGGGAGCTGTTTTTT.